This TCR beta chain was retrieved from a study of T cell responses to AZD1222 COVID-19 vaccine (dated by TCRdb to 2020 to 2022). Study-level background: AZD1222 recipients with second doses at about 4 weeks or about 12 weeks were pooled, because spike-specific TCR depth and breadth did not differ between schedules. A total of 233 trial participants underwent TCR sequencing, of whom some 210 received two doses of AZD1222 and about 25 received two doses of the MenACWY control vaccine. Trial participants were enrolled into age subgroups of 18-55, 56-69 and 70-plus years, which contained roughly 140, 27 and 60 TCR-sequenced participants, respectively. Study-wide conclusions, independent of this receptor: Reportedly, close to half of the unique spike-specific TCRs recognized epitopes lying outside the regions that are mutated in the B.1.351 and B.1.1.7 variants. Because no samples from the day 14 peak response were available, repertoires could be characterized only after the peak T cell response. The vaccine-associated CD4 TCRs covered the entire spike protein, and the dominant responses fell in regions 160-218 and 743-854. Conclusions about previously exposed vaccinees were limited because only six or seven AZD1222 recipients were SARS-CoV-2 seropositive at baseline. Spike-specific TCR breadth and depth rose significantly after two AZD1222 doses compared with day 0 and with MenACWY recipients. Participants were mostly white British, with more females than males. The authors suggested clonal diversity may have been underestimated. In the small 56-69-year group, the increase in depth fell short of significance, most likely because of low power.

The CDR3 regions of human TCRbeta chains were analyzed by immunosequencing. From the authors' description of their analysis: TCRs in the repertoires were compared against a reference library of SARS-CoV-2-specific TCRs that had been generated with the MIRA antigen-specificity platform. Breadth meant the fraction of unique TCRs that were SARS-CoV-2-associated, whereas depth meant the fraction of total T cells that were SARS-CoV-2-associated. Using the MIRA data, each spike-specific TCR was assigned both to the spike region to which the TCR was reactive and to a CD4 or CD8 class. Log10-transformed breadth and depth values were compared by one-way ANOVA with Sidak's multiple comparisons tests. The source is immuneACCESS, and TCRdb retained only in-frame sequences with V and J called. Part of the clones is not carried over; for the studies checked, unresolved V genes explain less than half of this, and the remainder is unexplained. Clone size and V and J calls were adopted from that table, with D and trimming inferred from the DNA. Present in this sample are approximately 90,000 clones, about nine tenths of which were seen just once. The ten most abundant clones make up 7.5% of the sample.

Read against the paper, the sample's time point label means: baseline before first vaccination. Vaccinee samples came from UK trials COV001 and COV002, including a single-blind randomized controlled phase 2/3 trial of AZD1222 (ChAdOx1 nCoV-19) in healthy adults. For TCRbeta chain sequencing, PBMC samples were collected from trial participants at day 0 and at day 28 after the second dose. Of note for this clone: Its antigen has not been determined. Base qualities are not at hand, and no much larger clone is one base apart.

CDR1 MDHEN and CDR2 SYDVKM were looked up in the germline V gene. Taken from cysteine to phenylalanine, the CDR3 has 16 residues. Here the CDR3 DNA is all that survives: 48 bases in frame from base 1. The germline V and J ends show losses of 6 bases and 2 bases respectively, and no gene match explains 8 bases of the junction. The receptor comes from an adult in good health. The sample here was peripheral blood, taken on day 0 of AZD1222 vaccination. The chain is assembled from TRBV28 and TRBJ1-4, with TRBD1 matching 8 junction bases. The CDR3 protein is CASRSGGDMTNEKLFF. The DNA is as follows: TGTGCCAGCAGATCAGGGGGCGATATGACTAATGAAAAACTGTTTTTT.